This entry features one T cell receptor beta chain sequence. Its target is unknown. This table comes from immunoSEQ multiplex PCR, and its TCRdb copy is limited to in-frame clones, with some not included. The repertoire holds approximately 220,000 clones, with under 95% as singletons. The sample is drawn from a study of T cell responses to AZD1222 COVID-19 vaccine. The germline V gene has CDR1 MNHEY and CDR2 SVGEGT. The V gene lost 3 bases and the J gene lost 5 bases, with 7 bases spanning the gap. The CDR3 length is 12 residues. Study-level findings and limits: In all cases, repertoires were sampled only after the peak T cell response. The study found Spike-specific TCR breadth and depth rose after two AZD1222 doses. In a largely white British group with more females than males, clonal diversity was possibly underestimated.

J is TRBJ1-2 and V is TRBV6-2 or TRBV6-3, with D unclear. The receptor was isolated from an adult in good health. The sample was peripheral blood, taken on day 0 of MenACWY control vaccination. The chain's CDR3 is CASSYAEYGYTF. CDR3 nucleotides: TGTGCCAGCAGTTATGCCGAATATGGCTACACCTTC.